Listed here are 17 T cell receptor beta chains from one sample, sequenced in a study of early T cells in non-severe SARS-CoV-2 infection. TCRdb re-analysed the 5' RACE reads in MiXCR, keeping a single row per CDR3 protein. The table records about 84,000 distinct CDR3 sequences, around 10% of them present only once. The sample taken for sequencing was whole blood. The receptors stem from an adult who was a healthcare worker with PCR-confirmed SARS-CoV-2 infection or an uninfected control (not recorded which).

The chain combines TRBV28 with TRBJ2-3; TRBD2 is a possible D gene (5 bases). V lost 10 bases and J 6 bases, leaving 11 bases between the germline ends. In germline, CDR1 is MDHEN, CDR2 SYDVKM. The CDR3 loop spans 11 amino acids. DNA of the CDR3: TGTGCCACCACGGGAATCGATACGCAGTATTTT. Amino acids: CATTGIDTQYF. The full variable domain, in which reference TRBV28 and TRBJ2-3 provide the parts outside the CDR3, is DVKVTQSSRYLVKRTGEKVFLECVQDMDHENMFWYRQDPGLGLRLIYFSYDVKMKEKGDIPEGYSVSREKKERFSLILESASTNQTSMYLCATTGIDTQYFGPGTRLTVL.

The rearrangement uses TRBV6-5 and TRBJ1-3, with D possibly TRBD1 on 6 matching bases. With 2 bases removed from V and 2 bases from J, the gap between germline ends came to 7 bases. The CDR3 runs 14 residues. The germline V gene has CDR1 MNHEY and CDR2 SVGAGI. CDR3: CASSYGGPGNTIYF. The CDR3 nucleotides read TGTGCCAGCAGTTACGGGGGGCCTGGAAACACCATATATTTT.

This clonotype has more than one count but fewer than ten. This chain connects TRBV6-1 to TRBJ2-7, with D perhaps matching TRBD1 or TRBD2 (6 bases each). This CDR3 region has 15 residues. Germline V lookup: CDR1 MNHNS, CDR2 SASEGT. V shed 2 bases and J shed 1 base, with 12 bases lying between them. In nucleotides, the CDR3 is TGTGCCAGCAGTGAATTGGGGGGCATATCCTACGAGCAGTACTTC. Amino acid sequence: CASSELGGISYEQYF.

This clonotype was seen many times. This sequence joins TRBV28 and TRBJ2-3; D is ambiguous. Trimming shortened V by 3 bases and J by 0 bases, and 16 bases separated the two germline ends. CDR1 and CDR2 from the germline V gene are MDHEN and SYDVKM. This CDR3 spans 17 amino acids. CDR3 DNA sequence: TGTGCCAGCAGTTTTTTTCCCTCGATTACTAGCACAGATACGCAGTATTTT. Amino acid sequence: CASSFFPSITSTDTQYF.

This chain links TRBV6-2 or TRBV6-3 with TRBJ2-1, with 7 bases aligning to TRBD1. Germline CDR1 and CDR2: MNHEY and SVGEGT. Germline trimming cut 6 bases from V and 11 bases from J; bases unmatched to any gene: 4. This CDR3 comprises 11 residues. CDR3 nucleotide sequence: TGTGCCAGCAGCCGGGACAGAAAGCAGTTCTTC. This sequence encodes CASSRDRKQFF.

This clonotype was detected many times. The chain joins TRBV7-9 to TRBJ1-5; 10 bases fit TRBD1. CDR3 length: 15 residues. Germline CDR1 reads SEHNR; CDR2 reads FQNEAQ (reference sequence). V shed 1 base, J shed 7 bases, and the junction held 4 bases outside the gene matches. In nucleotides, the CDR3 is TGTGCCAGCAGCTTAGGGGACAGGGGATGGCAGCCCCAGCATTTT. Encoded protein: CASSLGDRGWQPQHF.

This clonotype was observed a few times. The chain recombines TRBV7-2 with TRBJ2-1, with a weak D call TRBD2 (5 bases). Germline CDR1 SGHTA, CDR2 FQGNSA. The CDR3 loop spans 15 amino acids. The V gene lost 6 bases and the J gene lost 7 bases, with 19 bases spanning the gap. CDR3 nucleotide sequence: TGTGCCAGCAGTTCCCTTAGGGCCTGGAGGAATGAGCAGTTCTTC. Its protein product is CASSSLRAWRNEQFF.

The sample holds many counts of this clonotype. This rearrangement joins TRBV29-1 to TRBJ2-5, with 7 bases matching TRBD2. In germline, CDR1 is SQVTM, CDR2 ANQGSEA. The V gene end was trimmed by 8 bases and the J gene end by 0 bases; junction bases not matched to a gene: 6. The CDR3 spans 13 residues. CDR3 residues: CSSRGGDQETQYF. CDR3 sequence (DNA): TGCAGCTCCCGGGGAGGGGACCAAGAGACCCAGTACTTC.

This clonotype was observed a handful of times. The chain couples TRBV20-1 to TRBJ2-1, with TRBD2 identical over 7 bases. This CDR3 spans 13 amino acids. Per the germline V gene, CDR1 is DFQATT and CDR2 is SNEGSKA (reference sequence). The V segment lost 3 bases and the J segment 7 bases; nucleotides outside the gene matches: 6. The CDR3 sequence: CSASPGLRNEQFF. The CDR3 DNA sequence: TGCAGTGCTAGCCCGGGACTAAGAAATGAGCAGTTCTTC.

Only a few counts were recorded for this clonotype. This chain joins TRBV11-2 and TRBJ2-7; 7 positions agree with TRBD2. This CDR3 comprises 15 residues. The germline V gene has CDR1 SGHAT and CDR2 FQNNGV. Trimming removed 1 base from V and 3 bases from J; junction bases left unmatched: 6. CDR3 DNA sequence: TGTGCCAGCAGCTTAGTAGGGGCTAGCGGCTACGAGCAGTACTTC. Amino acid sequence: CASSLVGASGYEQYF.

This clonotype came up once. The V gene is TRBV6-5, the J gene TRBJ2-7; weak D call: TRBD1 (5 bases). This CDR3 has 15 residues. Germline V gene data show CDR1 as MNHEY and CDR2 as SVGAGI. The V end lost 0 bases, the J end lost 3 bases, and 12 bases lay between the germline ends. The CDR3 region has the DNA TGTGCCAGCAGTTACTCAGGGGTGAGAGTCTACGAGCAGTACTTC. This translates into CASSYSGVRVYEQYF.

This chain links TRBV6-5 with TRBJ1-2; D gene ambiguous. The ends were cut back, 5 bases at V and 0 bases at J, with 13 bases in the middle. Germline CDR1 MNHEY, CDR2 SVGAGI. The CDR3 is made up of 15 amino acids. The CDR3 region is CASSRREPANYGYTF. In DNA, the CDR3 is TGTGCCAGCAGTCGCCGGGAGCCAGCTAACTATGGCTACACCTTC.

This clonotype was counted at least ten times. This rearrangement joins TRBV19 to TRBJ1-2; D unclear. Trimming stripped 6 bases from V and 8 bases from J, with 16 bases between. CDR3 size: 13 residues. Germline values: CDR1 LNHDA, CDR2 SQIVND (reference sequence). This chain's CDR3 is CASSPIAPPGYTF. The CDR3 nucleotides read TGTGCCAGTAGCCCGATTGCGCCGCCCGGCTACACCTTC.

This clonotype was observed a single time. The chain uses TRBV2 and TRBJ2-7; D gene unclear. Per the germline V gene, CDR1 is SNHLY and CDR2 is FYNNEI. The CDR3 length is 11 residues. V lost 8 bases, J lost 12 bases, and 17 bases lay in between. In DNA form, the CDR3 reads TGTGCCAGCGCTCACCCCGGATACGGGTACTTC. Translated: CASAHPGYGYF. Using reference TRBV2 and TRBJ2-7 for the parts outside the CDR3, the full variable domain is EPEVTQTPSHQVTQMGQEVILRCVPISNHLYFYWYRQILGQKVEFLVSFYNNEISEKSEIFDDQFSVERPDGSNFTLKIRSTKLEDSAMYFCASAHPGYGYFGPGTRLTVT.

The rearrangement links TRBV24-1 to TRBJ2-3; D could derive from TRBD1 or TRBD2 (5 bases each). The CDR3 runs to 17 residues. CDR1 KGHDR and CDR2 SFDVKD come from the germline V gene. The ends were cut back, 4 bases at V and 2 bases at J, with 18 bases in the middle. The CDR3 DNA is TGTGCCACCAGTGACCCCCGTAGGGACCTCTCCACAGATACGCAGTATTTT. Translation gives CATSDPRRDLSTDTQYF.

This clonotype was observed many times. This chain uses TRBV20-1 with TRBJ1-5; TRBD1 aligns across 8 bases. J was trimmed by 0 bases and V by 8 bases; bases with no gene match: 18. This CDR3 is 18 amino acids long. The germline CDR1 and CDR2 sequences are DFQATT and SNEGSKA (reference sequence). The CDR3 spells CSIYTSGGSGYSNQPQHF. DNA of the CDR3: TGCAGTATCTATACCTCAGGGGGCTCGGGGTATAGCAATCAGCCCCAGCATTTT.

This clonotype was seen many times. The rearrangement uses TRBV27 and TRBJ2-1; D is uncertain. Germline V lookup: CDR1 MNHEY, CDR2 SMNVEV (reference sequence). The V end lost 1 base, the J end lost 8 bases, and 3 bases lay between the germline ends. CDR3 length: 11 amino acids. CDR3 residues: CASSLLDEQFF. For the CDR3, the DNA is TGTGCCAGCAGTTTATTGGATGAGCAGTTCTTC.